The clone carrying this TCR beta chain was seen a few times. This sample was taken from a study of T cells in Graves' hyperthyroidism and ophthalmopathy. The V end lost 4 bases, the J end lost 4 bases, and 10 bases lay between the germline ends. Germline values: CDR1 SGHVS, CDR2 FQNEAQ. This CDR3 is 13 amino acids long. RNA transcripts yielded amplified TCR beta CDR3 regions. TCR CDR3 regions were first amplified by RT-PCR with HTBI primers. Each CDR3 protein is one row after TCRdb ran MiXCR on the multiplex PCR reads. The sample has about 700,000 distinct CDR3 sequences, about 45% seen once. Diagnosis relied on clinical symptoms, serum thyroxine and TRAb, thyroid ultrasound and orbital computed tomography.

This clonotype originated in an adult man with Graves' disease, either hyperthyroidism or ophthalmopathy (not recorded which). The sample was peripheral blood or thyroid tissue (not recorded which). V usage is TRBV7-8 and J usage is TRBJ1-2, with unresolved D. CDR3 in amino acids: CASSSTRIYGYTF. The DNA of the CDR3 is TGTGCCAGCAGCTCAACACGGATCTATGGCTACACCTTC.